This TCR beta chain appears in the sequencing data of a study of response to subunit inactivated influenza vaccine. This clonotype has a count of ten or more. V dropped 0 bases and J dropped 1 base, with 2 bases sitting between them. This CDR3 comprises 13 residues. From germline, CDR1 is ENHRY and CDR2 SYGVKD. TCRdb independently ran MiXCR on the RT-PCR reads; one entry per CDR3 protein. The table has approximately 500,000 distinct CDR3 sequences, roughly 25% seen once. The same sample was also studied in work on T cells expressing NK-cell markers. From that study: What made the TCR beta cDNA was 5'RACE template switching with UMIs. It was sorted CD3+CD56+NKG2C+, CD3+CD56+NKG2C- and CD3+CD56-NKG2C+ T cells that supplied the TCR beta repertoires.

The rearrangement joins TRBV10-3 to TRBJ2-3; D call uncertain. Sample: CD4+ T cells sorted from PBMCs, taken 11 to 12 days after vaccination. This TCR derives from a man between 50 and 59 years old who received an inactivated influenza vaccine. Here the CDR3 DNA reads TGTGCCATCAGTGAGTCACGCACAGATACGCAGTATTTT. This encodes CAISESRTDTQYF.